What follows are 27 T cell receptor beta chains derived from one specimen sequenced in a study of CD8+ T cells in alopecia areata. RNA, once extracted, was reverse transcribed into cDNA for use as the sequencing template. The data were produced by immunoSEQ multiplex PCR, yet TCRdb's version contains in-frame clones alone and is incomplete. The table includes approximately 280,000 clones, roughly 64% detected once. Stated treatment: oral pan-JAK inhibitor, 5-10 mg twice daily. The sample was CD4+ T cells sorted from blood, taken at week 24, from a patient treated with tofacitinib. Source of these receptors: a human donor with alopecia areata.

The chain combines TRBV30 with TRBJ1-2, with a weak D call TRBD1 (6 bases). Deletions cut 0 bases from V and 8 bases from J, with 13 bases between. Germline V lookup: CDR1 GTSNPN, CDR2 SVGIG (reference sequence). This CDR3 is 13 amino acids long. The CDR3 DNA is TGTGCCTGGAGTGTACAAGGGACAAGGGGCTACACCTTC. It is translated as CAWSVQGTRGYTF.

The chain employs TRBV5-1 and TRBJ2-1; 8 positions match TRBD2. CDR3 length: 15 amino acids. The V segment lost 3 bases and the J segment 6 bases; nucleotides outside the gene matches: 8. The germline gives CDR1 SGHRS, CDR2 YFSETQ. CDR3 loop: CASSWGGGLINEQFF. The CDR3 nucleotides are TGCGCCAGCAGCTGGGGCGGGGGGCTCATCAATGAGCAGTTCTTC.

The V and J genes are TRBV5-1 and TRBJ2-5; D is unclear. With the DNA end fitting TRBJ2-7 better, the J assignment may be wrong. Looked up from germline, CDR1 is SGHRS and CDR2 is YFSETQ. The CDR3 is 14 residues long. The CDR3 is CASSFNDRTYEQYF. The CDR3 DNA sequence: TGCGCCAGCAGCTTCAATGACCGCACCTACGAGCAGTACTTC.

This clone appeared a few times. This sequence joins TRBV29-1 and TRBJ2-5, with 12 bases fitting TRBD2. The germline V gene encodes CDR1 SQVTM and CDR2 ANQGSEA. After removal of 0 bases from V and 1 base from J, the junction contained 3 bases not matched to a gene. The CDR3 totals 16 residues. The CDR3 DNA reads TGCAGCGTTGAAGATATACTAGCGGGGGGCCAAGAGACCCAGTACTTC. Protein sequence: CSVEDILAGGQETQYF.

The rearrangement uses TRBV30 and TRBJ1-1, with unresolved D. The CDR3 covers 11 residues. V was shortened by 2 bases and J by 1 base, with 2 bases between the two germline ends. Looked up from germline, CDR1 is GTSNPN and CDR2 is SVGIG (reference sequence). CDR3 in amino acids: CAWSTNTEAFF. In nucleotides, the CDR3 is TGTGCCTGGAGTACGAACACTGAAGCTTTCTTT.

The rearrangement uses TRBV6-5 and TRBJ2-3; no definite D call. The CDR3 consists of 13 residues. Germline V lookup: CDR1 MNHEY, CDR2 SVGAGI. V lost 4 bases and J 3 bases, leaving 8 bases between the germline ends. The CDR3 region has the DNA TGTGCCAGCAGTTCGCCGGCTACAGATACGCAGTATTTT. Protein product: CASSSPATDTQYF.

The V call is TRBV6-6, the J call TRBJ1-2, with TRBD1 matching over 7 bases. V lost 2 bases and J lost 5; bases outside the gene matches: 5. The germline V gene encodes CDR1 MNHNY and CDR2 SVGAGI (reference sequence). The CDR3 totals 14 residues. In DNA, the CDR3 is TGTGCCAGCAGTTACGTGGGGACAGATTATGGCTACACCTTC. Its protein is CASSYVGTDYGYTF.

The chain combines TRBV4-2 with TRBJ1-1; D may be TRBD1 (5 bases). The V gene lost 3 bases and the J gene lost 1 base, with 15 bases spanning the gap. Germline V CDR1 and CDR2: LGHNA, YNFKEQ. CDR3 length: 16 amino acids. CDR3 coding DNA: TGTGCCAGCAGCCAGGACCCCCAGGGAAGGAACACTGAAGCTTTCTTT. It encodes CASSQDPQGRNTEAFF.

The chain employs TRBV15 and TRBJ1-1, with a weak D call TRBD1 (5 bases). CDR1 and CDR2 (germline): LNHNV, YYDKDF (reference sequence). V was trimmed by 0 bases and J by 4 bases, leaving 6 bases between them. This CDR3 comprises 13 residues. DNA for the CDR3: TGTGCCACCAGCAGAGATCAGGGCACTGAAGCTTTCTTT. Translated: CATSRDQGTEAFF.

The V and J genes are TRBV5-4 and TRBJ2-7; 9 bases match TRBD1. The CDR3 totals 14 residues. CDR1 SGHNT and CDR2 YYREEE come from the germline V gene (reference sequence). The V segment lost 5 bases and the J segment 3 bases; nucleotides outside the gene matches: 6. The DNA for the CDR3 is TGTGCCAGCAGTCTGAGGGACAGGGACTACGAGCAGTACTTC. As protein: CASSLRDRDYEQYF.

The rearrangement joins TRBV11-2 to TRBJ1-4; 9 nucleotides align to TRBD1. The CDR3 extends over 15 amino acids. Trimming cost V 4 bases and J 7 bases; bases outside gene matches: 7. Germline assignment: CDR1 SGHAT and CDR2 FQNNGV. CDR3 in DNA: TGTGCCAGCAGCTACACAGGGGGCCTTAGTGAAAAACTGTTTTTT. This sequence encodes CASSYTGGLSEKLFF.

This clone has just a few counts. The chain recombines TRBV7-9 with TRBJ2-6; D might be TRBD2 (5 bases). Germline CDR1 is SEHNR and CDR2 is FQNEAQ (reference sequence). V lost 4 bases and J lost 2, with 9 bases in between. The CDR3 is 15 residues long. Here the CDR3 reads CASSSRGPGANVLTF. DNA for the CDR3: TGTGCCAGCAGCTCTCGGGGTCCTGGGGCCAACGTCCTGACTTTC.

The rearrangement links TRBV6-6 to TRBJ2-4; D may be TRBD2 (7 bases). This CDR3 comprises 13 residues. Trimming removed 6 bases from V and 9 bases from J, with 15 bases in between. Germline V CDR1 and CDR2: MNHNY, SVGAGI (reference sequence). The CDR3 DNA follows: TGTGCCAGCAGCCACGGGGAGGGGGTCATTCAGTACTTC. Translating gives CASSHGEGVIQYF.

V and J are TRBV27 and TRBJ2-4; 13 nucleotides match TRBD2. Per germline, CDR1 MNHEY and CDR2 SMNVEV (reference sequence). V gave up 4 bases and J gave up 2 bases; unmatched junction bases: 2. This CDR3 has 16 amino acids. The CDR3 spells CASSSLAGGTKNIQYF. The CDR3 nucleotides are TGTGCCAGCAGTTCACTAGCGGGGGGGACCAAAAACATTCAGTACTTC.

This clone was detected only a few times. This chain links TRBV29-1 with TRBJ1-1; weak D call: TRBD1 (5 bases). Germline-derived CDR1 and CDR2 are SQVTM and ANQGSEA. V lost 5 bases, J lost 3 bases, and 16 bases lay in between. This CDR3 has 14 residues. The CDR3 here is CSVRPVLGDTEAFF. The CDR3 DNA sequence: TGCAGCGTTAGGCCAGTCCTAGGGGACACTGAAGCTTTCTTT.

The chain links TRBV25-1 to TRBJ1-2, with 8 bases aligning to TRBD1. The CDR3 is made up of 13 amino acids. V was clipped by 3 bases and J by 8 bases; unmatched bases: 5. Per the germline V gene, CDR1 is MGHDK and CDR2 is SYGVNS. Here the CDR3 reads CASSDRGPRGYTF. As DNA, the CDR3 is TGTGCCAGCAGTGACAGGGGGCCGCGAGGCTACACCTTC.

V usage is TRBV7-2 and J usage is TRBJ2-5; a possible D gene is TRBD1 (5 bases). The CDR3 contains 13 residues. Per the germline V gene, CDR1 is SGHTA and CDR2 is FQGNSA. V was shortened by 5 bases and J by 5 bases, with 12 bases between the two germline ends. The CDR3 sequence: CASSLQGVETQYF. The CDR3 DNA follows: TGTGCCAGCAGCCTCCAGGGTGTGGAGACCCAGTACTTC.

The chain is built from TRBV5-1 and TRBJ1-1; D is possibly TRBD1 (5 bases). V dropped 3 bases and J dropped 3 bases, with 18 bases sitting between them. There are 16 residues in the CDR3. Germline V gene sequence: CDR1 SGHRS, CDR2 YFSETQ. The CDR3 is CASSSRADRLHTEAFF. CDR3 in DNA: TGCGCCAGCAGCTCCCGGGCCGACAGACTTCACACTGAAGCTTTCTTT.

This clone has a handful of counts. V is TRBV29-1 and J is TRBJ2-1; 9 nucleotides agree with TRBD1. CDR1 SQVTM and CDR2 ANQGSEA come from the germline V gene. The CDR3 is 12 amino acids. In DNA form, the CDR3 reads TGCATGACCGGGACAGGGAGGAATGAGCAGTTCTTC. It specifies CMTGTGRNEQFF.

This clone was seen a handful of times. The chain has TRBV5-4 and TRBJ2-1; 7 nucleotides match TRBD1. The CDR3 is 13 amino acids. Germline V gene lookup returns CDR1 SGHNT and CDR2 YYREEE (reference sequence). The V gene end was trimmed by 3 bases and the J gene end by 10 bases; junction bases not matched to a gene: 7. The CDR3 sequence is CASSYARDREQFF. The CDR3 DNA reads as TGTGCCAGCAGCTATGCCCGGGACAGAGAGCAGTTCTTC.

J is TRBJ2-6 and V is TRBV18, with D possibly being TRBD1 (5 bases). Trimming left V 4 bases short and J 2 bases short, with 9 bases between. Germline V gene sequence: CDR1 KGHSH, CDR2 LQKENI. The CDR3 contains 15 residues. The CDR3 reads CASSQQGPGANVLTF. DNA of the CDR3: TGTGCCAGCTCACAGCAGGGTCCTGGGGCCAACGTCCTGACTTTC.

The chain has TRBV5-4 and TRBJ2-2, with 7 bases matching TRBD1. The V gene's germline CDR1 is SGHNT and CDR2 YYREEE (reference sequence). The CDR3 is 18 amino acids. V was clipped by 4 bases and J by 4 bases; unmatched bases: 16. CDR3 DNA sequence: TGTGCCAGCAGCACAGGGAGACAGGGCTGGGGCGGCACCGGGGAGCTGTTTTTT. Translation: CASSTGRQGWGGTGELFF.

This clone showed up just a few times. This chain joins TRBV5-4 and TRBJ2-2; D is perhaps TRBD2 (5 bases). Germline assignment: CDR1 SGHNT and CDR2 YYREEE (reference sequence). V gave up 0 bases and J gave up 5 bases, with 8 bases separating them. The CDR3 loop spans 14 amino acids. The CDR3: CASSLAGWTGELFF. Written as DNA, the CDR3 is TGTGCCAGCAGCTTGGCGGGATGGACCGGGGAGCTGTTTTTT.

This clone was detected a few times. This sequence joins TRBV30 and TRBJ2-6; 7 bases map to TRBD1. This CDR3 has 16 amino acids. Germline V gene lookup returns CDR1 GTSNPN and CDR2 SVGIG (reference sequence). After removal of 2 bases from V and 1 base from J, the junction contained 5 bases not matched to a gene. The CDR3 protein is CAWSKLQGSGANVLTF. DNA for the CDR3: TGTGCCTGGAGTAAATTACAGGGGTCTGGGGCCAACGTCCTGACTTTC.

There are a few counts of this clone. V gene TRBV25-1 combines with J gene TRBJ1-6; 7 bases are shared with TRBD1. The CDR3 consists of 16 residues. Germline V gene data show CDR1 as MGHDK and CDR2 as SYGVNS. V was clipped by 1 base and J by 9 bases; unmatched bases: 9. The CDR3 loop is CASSEFGTAGGSPLHF. For the CDR3, the DNA is TGTGCCAGCAGTGAATTTGGGACAGCTGGGGGTTCACCCCTCCACTTT.

The V and J genes are TRBV5-4 and TRBJ2-7, with TRBD2 as a possible D gene (5 bases). This CDR3 has 15 amino acids. The germline CDR1 and CDR2 sequences are SGHNT and YYREEE (reference sequence). Trimming pared 4 bases from V and 7 bases from J, leaving 21 bases between. Here the CDR3 reads CASSDPGPGEGEQYF. The CDR3 DNA follows: TGTGCCAGCAGCGACCCCGGGCCCGGTGAGGGTGAGCAGTACTTC.

The V call is TRBV5-6, the J call TRBJ2-3; D perhaps matches TRBD2 (5 bases). The ends were cut back, 0 bases at V and 7 bases at J, with 12 bases in the middle. The CDR3 consists of 14 residues. CDR1 is SGHDT and CDR2 is YYEEEE in the germline V gene. The CDR3 here is CASSLDSSSHTQYF. CDR3 bases: TGTGCCAGCAGCTTGGATTCTAGCAGTCATACGCAGTATTTT.